The present T cell receptor (beta chain) was sequenced within a study of blood T cell repertoires in COVID-19. Profiled with immunoSEQ multiplex PCR; TCRdb holds only in-frame clones, not every one. The sample records about 430,000 clones, approximately 90% being singletons. This CDR3 has 20 residues. Sequencing used peripheral blood. The receptor's source is a man aged 18 to 30 with COVID-19, enrolled during active disease. This sequence joins TRBV21-1 and TRBJ1-3; the table gives TRBD1 as D, unverified against the DNA. TRBV21-1 is a listed pseudogene. The CDR3 region is CASSPRTGGNPPLSGNTIYF. Here the CDR3 DNA reads TGTGCCAGCAGCCCTCGGACAGGGGGTAATCCGCCTCTCTCTGGAAACACCATATATTTT.